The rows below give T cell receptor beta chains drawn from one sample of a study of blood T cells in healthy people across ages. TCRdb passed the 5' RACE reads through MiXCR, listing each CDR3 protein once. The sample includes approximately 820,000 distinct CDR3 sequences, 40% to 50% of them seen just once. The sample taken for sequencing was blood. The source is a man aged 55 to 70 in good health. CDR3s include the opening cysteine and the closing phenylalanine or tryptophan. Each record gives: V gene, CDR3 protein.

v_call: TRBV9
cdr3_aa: CASSVGWSNSYEQYF

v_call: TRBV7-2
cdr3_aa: CASSGLAGLTDTQYF

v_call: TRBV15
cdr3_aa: CATSRVAEETQYF

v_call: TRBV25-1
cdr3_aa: CASSGGDHQPQHF

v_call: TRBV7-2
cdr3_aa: CASSLGQGADEKLFF

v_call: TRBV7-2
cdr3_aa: CASRPGDGHLSSYEQYF

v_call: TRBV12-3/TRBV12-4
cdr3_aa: CASSKGANQPQHF

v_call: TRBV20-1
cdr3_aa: CSARGGGASTDTQYF

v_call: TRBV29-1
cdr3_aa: CSVKQGVRTEQYF

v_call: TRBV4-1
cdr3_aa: CASSQDEYSGYGYTF

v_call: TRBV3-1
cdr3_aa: CASSQDPAGGYEQYF

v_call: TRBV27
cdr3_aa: CASRSAGYGYTF

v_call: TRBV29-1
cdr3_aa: CSVGRGGRNTEAFF

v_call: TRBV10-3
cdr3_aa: CAISEVQYYEQYF

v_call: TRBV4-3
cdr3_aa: CASSQEGGMGNTKTRGYTF

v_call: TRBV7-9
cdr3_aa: CASSLEGTTVETQYF

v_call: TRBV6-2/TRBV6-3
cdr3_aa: CASSMPRSPSQGTEAFF

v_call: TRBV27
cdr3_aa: CASSFGPPRYQETQYF

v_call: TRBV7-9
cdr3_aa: CASSPGTGLQETQYF

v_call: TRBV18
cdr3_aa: CASSRQGTVNEQYF

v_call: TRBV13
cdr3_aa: CASSVRGRQGGEQYF

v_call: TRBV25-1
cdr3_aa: CASSAPGGYGYTF

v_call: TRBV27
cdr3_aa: CASRTARGDYNSPLHF

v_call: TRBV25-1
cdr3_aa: CASRSLAGVQETQYF

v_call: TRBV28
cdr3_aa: CATLSHPGDTQYF

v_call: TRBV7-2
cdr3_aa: CASSLSQDYGYTF